This T cell receptor beta chain was profiled in a study of T-cell reconstitution after alpha-beta-depleted transplantation in children. Study-wide points: Among T cells one year after transplant, newly produced cells accounted for most counts and diversity.

This clonotype was seen many times. The antigen remains unidentified. Preparation of the TCRbeta library used unique molecular identifiers. Each CDR3 protein is one row after TCRdb ran MiXCR on the PCR reads. The data show some 180,000 distinct CDR3 sequences, about 7% seen once. The sequence was obtained from a boy aged 2 to 10 with acute lymphoblastic leukemia, due to receive a stem cell transplant. The sequencing used PBMCs, collected before TCRalphabeta/CD19-depleted stem cell transplant.

The CDR3 region has the DNA TGTGCCAGCAGCTTTACCCTATACCCCGGGGAGCTGTTTTTT. This gives the protein CASSFTLYPGELFF. This chain connects TRBV7-2 to TRBJ2-2; D unclear. V lost 3 bases, J lost 6 bases, and 11 bases lay in between. Germline V CDR1 and CDR2: SGHTA, FQGNSA. The CDR3 runs 14 residues. Full variable domain (missing parts from reference TRBV7-2 and TRBJ2-2): GAGVSQSPSNKVTEKGKDVELRCDPISGHTALYWYRQSLGQGLEFLIYFQGNSAPDKSGLPSDRFSAERTGGSVSTLTIQRTQQEDSAVYLCASSFTLYPGELFFGEGSRLTVL.